This section outlines one T cell receptor (beta chain) sequence together with its context. This record comes from a study of T cells in Graves' hyperthyroidism and ophthalmopathy. Study background: Peripheral blood was drawn at first diagnosis, prior to all treatment.

RNA transcripts were the template for amplifying TCR beta CDR3 regions. The HTBI set primed first-round TCR CDR3 RT-PCR. TCRdb reprocessed the multiplex PCR reads via MiXCR and lists one record per CDR3 protein. The sample comprises about 400,000 distinct CDR3 sequences, around 15% of which are singletons, and approximately 29% rests with the top ten. The CDR3 has 17 amino acids. Trimming took off 6 bases at V and 1 base at J, with 19 bases between the two ends. The germline V gene encodes CDR1 SEHNR and CDR2 FQNEAQ (reference sequence). For ophthalmopathy patients, the Clinical Activity Score was at least 3 and the NOSPECS grade at least 4; duration was under 3 months. It was uncontrolled infection, other autoimmune disease, pregnancy or lactation that excluded patients. Diagnostic assessment was based on clinical symptoms, serum thyroxine and TRAb, thyroid ultrasound and orbital computed tomography.

Source material: blood. The clonotype originates from a man in his forties or fifties with Graves' ophthalmopathy. The genes are TRBV7-9 and TRBJ1-3; maybe TRBD1 (6 bases). The CDR3 DNA is TGTGCCAGCAGATCCATAGACAGGCTCCTTTCTGGAAACACCATATATTTT. Translated: CASRSIDRLLSGNTIYF. Complete variable domain (other parts from reference TRBV7-9 and TRBJ1-3): DTGVSQNPRHKITKRGQNVTFRCDPISEHNRLYWYRQTLGQGPEFLTYFQNEAQLEKSRLLSDRFSAERPKGSFSTLEIQRTEQGDSAMYLCASRSIDRLLSGNTIYFGEGSWLTVV.